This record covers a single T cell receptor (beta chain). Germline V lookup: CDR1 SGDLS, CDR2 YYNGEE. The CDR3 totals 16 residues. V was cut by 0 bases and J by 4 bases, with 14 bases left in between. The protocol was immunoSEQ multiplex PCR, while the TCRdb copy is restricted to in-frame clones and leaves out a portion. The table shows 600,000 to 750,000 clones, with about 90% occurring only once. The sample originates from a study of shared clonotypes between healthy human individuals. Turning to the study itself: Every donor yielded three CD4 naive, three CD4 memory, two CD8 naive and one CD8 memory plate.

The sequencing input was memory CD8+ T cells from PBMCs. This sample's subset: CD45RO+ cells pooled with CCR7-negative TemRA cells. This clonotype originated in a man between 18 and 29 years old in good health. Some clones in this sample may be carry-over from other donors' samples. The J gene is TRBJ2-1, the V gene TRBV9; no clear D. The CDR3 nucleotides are TGTGCCAGCAGCGTAGAAATAGCCCTACCGTACAATGAGCAGTTCTTC. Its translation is CASSVEIALPYNEQFF.